These 26 T cell receptor beta chains were sequenced from one sample in a study of T-cell memory formation after mild COVID-19. TCRdb processed the 5' RACE reads anew with MiXCR; each CDR3 protein has one entry. The sample gives over 300,000 distinct CDR3 sequences, 20% to 25% of which show up once; under 25% is in the top ten. The sample comprised PBMCs or a T cell subset sorted from them (not recorded which). These receptors all stem from a man between 18 and 29 years old who had mild COVID-19 (a few samples of this study predate the infection). Cell type and time point are not known.

The gene calls are TRBV5-1 and TRBJ2-6; tentative D call: TRBD1 (6 bases). The CDR3 is 17 amino acids. Per germline, CDR1 SGHRS and CDR2 YFSETQ. V was trimmed by 7 bases and J by 0 bases, leaving 17 bases between them. The CDR3 region is CASSSQGPSSGANVLTF. DNA of the CDR3: TGCGCCAGCTCCTCACAGGGCCCAAGCTCTGGGGCCAACGTCCTGACTTTC.

Only a few counts were recorded for this clonotype. V and J are TRBV29-1 and TRBJ2-1; 8 bases match TRBD2. CDR1 and CDR2 from the germline V gene are SQVTM and ANQGSEA. V lost 6 bases, J lost 0 bases, and 10 bases stayed unmatched. The CDR3 loop spans 16 amino acids. The CDR3 spells CSVEIGGVGSYNEQFF. Written as DNA, the CDR3 is TGCAGCGTGGAGATCGGGGGGGTAGGCTCCTACAATGAGCAGTTCTTC.

This clonotype was detected only a few times. The chain joins TRBV7-6 to TRBJ1-2, with 8 bases identical to TRBD1. This CDR3 is built from 14 residues. V was clipped by 2 bases and J by 7 bases; unmatched bases: 6. The germline gives CDR1 SGHVS, CDR2 FNYEAQ. The DNA of the CDR3 is TGTGCCAGCAGCTTATCGTTCGGACAGGGTGGCTACACCTTC. This codes for CASSLSFGQGGYTF.

In its sample, this clonotype was seen a few times. The genes are TRBV5-1 and TRBJ1-1, with D unresolved. Trimming took 5 bases from V and 7 from J, leaving 21 bases between them. This CDR3 region has 15 residues. The V gene's germline CDR1 is SGHRS and CDR2 YFSETQ. The CDR3 DNA reads as TGCGCCAGCAGTCTCGAGGGCGACCTAGAGAGTGAAGCTTTCTTT. It codes for CASSLEGDLESEAFF.

The rearrangement uses TRBV5-6 and TRBJ2-5; D gene unclear. V was shortened by 4 bases and J by 7 bases, with 11 bases between the two germline ends. CDR1 and CDR2 from the germline V gene are SGHDT and YYEEEE. This CDR3 comprises 12 residues. The CDR3 nucleotides read TGTGCCAGCAGCACGACACCGGGGACCCAGTACTTC. This sequence encodes CASSTTPGTQYF. The full variable domain, with the rest looked up from reference TRBV5-6 and TRBJ2-5, is DAGVTQSPTHLIKTRGQQVTLRCSPKSGHDTVSWYQQALGQGPQFIFQYYEEEERQRGNFPDRFSGHQFPNYSSELNVNALLLGDSALYLCASSTTPGTQYFGPGTRLLVL.

The V and J genes are TRBV15 and TRBJ2-3; D is uncertain. Germline CDR1 is LNHNV and CDR2 is YYDKDF (reference sequence). Deletions cut 3 bases from V and 5 bases from J, with 12 bases between. This CDR3 region has 14 residues. The CDR3 DNA sequence: TGTGCCACCAGCAGGCTGGACGGTGTAGATACGCAGTATTTT. Translating it yields CATSRLDGVDTQYF.

The CDR3 sequence: CSEGTQGDGTDTQYF. The CDR3 DNA reads TGCAGCGAAGGAACCCAGGGGGACGGCACAGATACGCAGTATTTT. The V gene is TRBV29-1, the J gene TRBJ2-3, with TRBD1 identical over 7 bases. Trimming removed 7 bases from V and 1 base from J; junction bases left unmatched: 11. This CDR3 has 15 residues. The germline CDR1 and CDR2 sequences are SQVTM and ANQGSEA.

This clonotype occurred a few times. The chain couples TRBV5-4 to TRBJ1-2, with 9 bases fitting TRBD1. The CDR3 is made up of 14 amino acids. Germline lookup yields CDR1 SGHNT and CDR2 YYREEE (reference sequence). Trimming removed 3 bases from V and 8 bases from J; junction bases left unmatched: 8. CDR3 sequence (DNA): TGTGCCAGCAGCTCTACGGACAGGGGTTCCGGCTACACCTTC. This sequence encodes CASSSTDRGSGYTF.

In this sample, this clonotype turned up a few times. This rearrangement joins TRBV7-2 to TRBJ1-2; a possible D gene is TRBD1 (6 bases). This CDR3 has 14 amino acids. Trimming stripped 5 bases from V and 7 bases from J, with 17 bases between. CDR1 SGHTA and CDR2 FQGNSA come from the germline V gene. Here the CDR3 DNA reads TGTGCCAGCAGCAACGGACAGCGGACTAGTGGCTACACCTTC. Protein product: CASSNGQRTSGYTF.

This clonotype was seen a few times. The V call is TRBV4-1, the J call TRBJ2-1; TRBD2 is a possible D gene (7 bases). Germline CDR1 and CDR2: MGHRA and YSYEKL. The CDR3 has 13 amino acids. V was pared by 1 base and J by 14 bases, with 15 bases between. The CDR3 nucleotides read TGCGCCAGCAGCCAAGGTCAGGGAGGGGGTGAGTTCTTC. The encoded protein is CASSQGQGGGEFF.

The sample holds a few counts of this clonotype. The chain uses TRBV11-3 and TRBJ2-2; a weak D match, TRBD2 (6 bases). This CDR3 is 18 amino acids long. Germline CDR1 reads SGHNT; CDR2 reads YENEEA. V was cut by 0 bases and J by 0 bases, with 14 bases left in between. CDR3 loop: CASSLDQGGTANTGELFF. The CDR3 nucleotides read TGTGCCAGCAGCTTAGATCAGGGCGGGACGGCGAACACCGGGGAGCTGTTTTTT.

V gene TRBV24-1 combines with J gene TRBJ2-5; 8 bases map to TRBD2. The junction had 7 bases not matched to a gene; V was cut back by 3 bases and J by 5 bases. CDR3 length equals 15 residues. Germline values: CDR1 KGHDR, CDR2 SFDVKD. The CDR3 reads CATSDAAGGRETQYF. The DNA of the CDR3 is TGTGCCACCAGTGATGCCGCGGGGGGTAGGGAGACCCAGTACTTC.

Only a few counts were recorded for this clonotype. CDR3 sequence: CATRHRQGDTEAFF. The CDR3 coding sequence is TGTGCCACCAGACACCGGCAGGGAGACACTGAAGCTTTCTTT. The chain links TRBV15 to TRBJ1-1, with D possibly matching TRBD1 (5 bases). Germline V gene data show CDR1 as LNHNV and CDR2 as YYDKDF (reference sequence). V lost 6 bases and J 3 bases, leaving 14 bases between the germline ends. There are 14 residues in the CDR3.

This clonotype was observed a few times. This chain uses TRBV7-9 with TRBJ2-5, with D possibly called TRBD1 or TRBD2 (5 bases each). CDR3 length equals 15 residues. Germline V gene lookup returns CDR1 SEHNR and CDR2 FQNEAQ (reference sequence). With 3 bases removed from V and 3 bases from J, the gap between germline ends came to 14 bases. This chain's CDR3 is CASSLVGDQEETQYF. CDR3 bases: TGTGCCAGCAGCTTGGTCGGGGACCAAGAAGAGACCCAGTACTTC.

The rearrangement joins TRBV27 to TRBJ2-6; no definite D call. Per germline, CDR1 MNHEY and CDR2 SMNVEV (reference sequence). The CDR3 is 16 residues long. V shed 5 bases and J shed 4 bases, with 15 bases lying between them. The CDR3 is CASSTRPAPGANVLTF. The DNA for the CDR3 is TGTGCCAGCAGTACACGACCAGCCCCCGGGGCCAACGTCCTGACTTTC.

The chain joins TRBV2 to TRBJ1-2, with D possibly TRBD1 on 5 matching bases. CDR1 and CDR2 from the germline V gene are SNHLY and FYNNEI. Trimming pared 7 bases from V and 4 bases from J, leaving 19 bases between. The CDR3 consists of 15 residues. The CDR3 region has the DNA TGTGCCAGCAATCGAGGGGCAAGGGACGGCTATGGCTACACCTTC. This encodes CASNRGARDGYGYTF.

This clonotype turned up a few times. V is TRBV12-3 or TRBV12-4 and J is TRBJ2-7; D assignment may be TRBD1 or TRBD2 (5 bases each). The CDR3 is 16 amino acids. Between the trimmed V and J ends, which lost 5 bases and 5 bases, there was a span of 22 bases. The CDR3 protein is CASSTTGTGPGDEQYF. The DNA for the CDR3 is TGTGCCAGCAGTACCACGGGTACGGGGCCCGGCGACGAGCAGTACTTC.

This clonotype showed up just a few times. This sequence joins TRBV6-5 and TRBJ2-3, with TRBD2 matching 8 bases. This CDR3 spans 17 amino acids. J was trimmed by 0 bases and V by 2 bases; bases with no gene match: 7. From germline, CDR1 is MNHEY and CDR2 SVGAGI. The CDR3 sequence: CASSYSPAGASTDTQYF. CDR3 DNA: TGTGCCAGCAGTTACAGTCCAGCGGGGGCTAGCACAGATACGCAGTATTTT.

V gene TRBV7-2 combines with J gene TRBJ1-1; tentative D call: TRBD1 (6 bases). V was pared by 3 bases and J by 1 base, with 9 bases between. This CDR3 spans 14 amino acids. From germline, CDR1 is SGHTA and CDR2 FQGNSA. The CDR3 DNA is TGTGCCAGCAGCTTTGGGGGCCAGAACACTGAAGCTTTCTTT. It codes for CASSFGGQNTEAFF. Combining the CDR3 with reference TRBV7-2 and TRBJ1-1 gives the whole variable domain GAGVSQSPSNKVTEKGKDVELRCDPISGHTALYWYRQSLGQGLEFLIYFQGNSAPDKSGLPSDRFSAERTGGSVSTLTIQRTQQEDSAVYLCASSFGGQNTEAFFGQGTRLTVV.

This rearrangement joins TRBV6-1 to TRBJ2-7, with a tentative D call TRBD2 (6 bases). V lost 3 bases, J lost 0 bases, and 12 bases lay in between. The CDR3 runs to 15 residues. CDR1 MNHNS and CDR2 SASEGT come from the germline V gene. The CDR3 protein is CASSDRTGSSYEQYF. In nucleotides, the CDR3 is TGTGCCAGCAGTGATAGGACCGGGAGCTCCTACGAGCAGTACTTC.

The J gene is TRBJ2-7, the V gene TRBV4-1; 9 bases align to TRBD1. The CDR3 has 13 residues. Germline V gene sequence: CDR1 MGHRA, CDR2 YSYEKL. J was trimmed by 5 bases and V by 3 bases; bases with no gene match: 2. CDR3 nucleotide sequence: TGCGCCAGCAGCCAGAGACAGGGGGACGAGCAGTACGTC. It codes for CASSQRQGDEQYV.

This clonotype was counted only a few times. This chain uses TRBV7-9 with TRBJ1-6, with 7 bases fitting TRBD1. The CDR3 runs 15 residues. CDR1 SEHNR and CDR2 FQNEAQ come from the germline V gene (reference sequence). V lost 3 bases and J lost 2; bases outside the gene matches: 1. The CDR3 region is CASSLGQTYNSPLHF. The CDR3 DNA is TGTGCCAGCAGCTTGGGACAGACCTATAATTCACCCCTCCACTTT.

The CDR3 spells CASSHKLTSGGTDTQYF. The CDR3 DNA follows: TGTGCCAGCAGCCACAAGTTGACTAGCGGGGGAACAGATACGCAGTATTTT. The chain couples TRBV14 to TRBJ2-3; 12 bases map to TRBD2. CDR1 is SGHDN, CDR2 FVKESK, per germline. With 3 bases clipped from V and 3 bases from J, the junction kept 7 bases outside the gene matches. The CDR3 consists of 17 residues. The full variable domain, completed using reference TRBV14 and TRBJ2-3, is EAGVTQFPSHSVIEKGQTVTLRCDPISGHDNLYWYRRVMGKEIKFLLHFVKESKQDESGMPNNRFLAERTGGTYSTLKVQPAELEDSGVYFCASSHKLTSGGTDTQYFGPGTRLTVL.

This clonotype has a handful of counts. The V gene is TRBV4-1, the J gene TRBJ1-1; tentatively, D is TRBD1 (5 bases). CDR1 and CDR2 (germline): MGHRA, YSYEKL. The CDR3 is made up of 13 amino acids. V was clipped by 3 bases and J by 5 bases, with 10 bases between them. The CDR3 loop reads CASSQISGTEAFF. In nucleotides, the CDR3 is TGCGCCAGCAGCCAGATCTCAGGGACTGAAGCTTTCTTT.

This clonotype was picked up many times. V usage is TRBV7-2 and J usage is TRBJ2-7, with 8 bases matching TRBD2. V dropped 5 bases and J dropped 4; count of bases not matched to a gene: 4. The CDR3 is 13 amino acids. Germline V CDR1 and CDR2: SGHTA, FQGNSA. CDR3 in amino acids: CASSLSGVYEQYF. CDR3 bases: TGTGCCAGCAGCCTTAGCGGGGTTTACGAGCAGTACTTC.

The CDR3 sequence: CASSLWTGEKLFF. CDR3 nucleotides: TGTGCCAGCAGTCTTTGGACTGGGGAAAAACTGTTTTTT. This chain connects TRBV5-4 to TRBJ1-4; no firm D call. Looked up from germline, CDR1 is SGHNT and CDR2 is YYREEE (reference sequence). V gave up 5 bases and J gave up 8 bases, with 13 bases separating them. This CDR3 is built from 13 residues. The entire variable domain, with the rest obtained from reference TRBV5-4 and TRBJ1-4, is as follows: ETGVTQSPTHLIKTRGQQVTLRCSSQSGHNTVSWYQQALGQGPQFIFQYYREEENGRGNFPPRFSGLQFPNYSSELNVNALELDDSALYLCASSLWTGEKLFFGSGTQLSVL.